This T cell receptor (beta chain) appears in the sequencing data of a study of vaccination effects on CD4 cells after COVID-19. CD4+ T cells specific for antigen were expanded with viral peptide pools by the ViraFEST assay before sequencing. At the end of roughly ten days of culture, CD4+ T cells were isolated. Two doses of BNT162b2 or mRNA-1273 vaccine were administered to participants. Each vaccine recipient was nucleocapsid antibody negative and had no prior SARS-CoV-2 infection. The authors exchanged half the medium for IL-2 medium on days 3 and 7. V gave up 6 bases and J gave up 2 bases, with 20 bases separating them. Germline CDR1 MNHNY, CDR2 SVGAGI (reference sequence). The CDR3 consists of 16 residues. General study results and limits: Convalescent patients were scarce, and early post-infection timepoints were absent.

Note on this clone: The antigen remains undetermined.

The data were produced by immunoSEQ multiplex PCR, yet TCRdb's version contains in-frame clones alone and is incomplete. The table includes about 50,000 clones, around 70% detected once. The chain links TRBV6-6 to TRBJ2-7; D possibly corresponds to TRBD2 (5 bases). The receptor was derived from a human donor who received a COVID-19 vaccine. The sample consisted of CD4+ T cells from PBMCs cultured with HCoV-OC43 spike peptides, taken after COVID-19 vaccination. Subset of the sample: HCoV-OC43 spike overlapping peptide pool stimulation. CDR3 sequence (DNA): TGTGCCAGCAGAGAAAGAGGGCCGGGTCAAACCTACGAGCAGTACTTC. Its translation: CASRERGPGQTYEQYF.